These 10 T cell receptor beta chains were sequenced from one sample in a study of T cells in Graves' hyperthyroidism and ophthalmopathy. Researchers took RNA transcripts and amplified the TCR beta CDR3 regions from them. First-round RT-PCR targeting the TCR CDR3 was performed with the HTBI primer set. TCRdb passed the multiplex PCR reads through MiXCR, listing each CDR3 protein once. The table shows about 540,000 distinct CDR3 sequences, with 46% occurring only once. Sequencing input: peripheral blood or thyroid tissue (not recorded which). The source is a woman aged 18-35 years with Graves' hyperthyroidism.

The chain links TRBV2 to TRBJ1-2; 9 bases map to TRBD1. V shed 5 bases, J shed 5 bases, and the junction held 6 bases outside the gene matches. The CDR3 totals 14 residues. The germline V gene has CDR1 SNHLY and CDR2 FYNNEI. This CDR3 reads CASSTPGQGYGYTF. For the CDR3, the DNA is TGTGCCAGCAGTACACCGGGACAGGGATATGGCTACACCTTC. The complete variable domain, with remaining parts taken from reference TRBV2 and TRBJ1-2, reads EPEVTQTPSHQVTQMGQEVILRCVPISNHLYFYWYRQILGQKVEFLVSFYNNEISEKSEIFDDQFSVERPDGSNFTLKIRSTKLEDSAMYFCASSTPGQGYGYTFGSGTRLTVV.

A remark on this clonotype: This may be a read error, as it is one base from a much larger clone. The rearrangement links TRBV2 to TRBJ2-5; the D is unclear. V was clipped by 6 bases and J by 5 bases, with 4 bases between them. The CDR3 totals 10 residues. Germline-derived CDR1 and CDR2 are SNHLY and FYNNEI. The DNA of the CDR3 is TGTGCCAGCAGGTTTGAGACCCAGTACTTC. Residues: CASRFETQYF.

The CDR3 DNA reads as TGCAGCCTTATCGAGTTGGCAGGGACTGAAGCTTTCTTT. The encoded protein is CSLIELAGTEAFF. The rearrangement links TRBV29-1 to TRBJ1-1; D perhaps matches TRBD1 (5 bases). V gave up 8 bases and J gave up 5 bases, with 18 bases separating them. The CDR3 length is 13 residues. Germline CDR1 SQVTM, CDR2 ANQGSEA. Full variable domain (outside the CDR3, taken from reference TRBV29-1 and TRBJ1-1): SAVISQKPSRDICQRGTSLTIQCQVDSQVTMMFWYRQQPGQSLTLIATANQGSEATYESGFVIDKFPISRPNLTFSTLTVSNMSPEDSSIYLCSLIELAGTEAFFGQGTRLTVV.

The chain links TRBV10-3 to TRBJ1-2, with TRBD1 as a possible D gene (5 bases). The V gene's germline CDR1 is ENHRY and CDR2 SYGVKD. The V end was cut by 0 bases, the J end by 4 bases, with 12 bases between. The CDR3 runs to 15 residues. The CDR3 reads CAISESRDRIYGYTF. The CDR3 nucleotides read TGTGCCATCAGTGAGTCGCGGGACCGTATCTATGGCTACACCTTC.

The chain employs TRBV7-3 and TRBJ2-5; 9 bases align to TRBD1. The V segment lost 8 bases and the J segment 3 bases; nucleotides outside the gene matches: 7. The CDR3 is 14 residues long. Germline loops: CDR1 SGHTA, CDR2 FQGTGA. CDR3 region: CASSEGQGEETQYF. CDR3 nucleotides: TGTGCCAGCTCTGAGGGACAGGGTGAAGAGACCCAGTACTTC.

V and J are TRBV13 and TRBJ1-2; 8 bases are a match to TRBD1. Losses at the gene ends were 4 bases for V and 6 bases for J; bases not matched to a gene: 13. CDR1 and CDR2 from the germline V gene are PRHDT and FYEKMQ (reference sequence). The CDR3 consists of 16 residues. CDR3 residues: CASSSTETGAGHGYTF. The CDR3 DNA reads TGTGCCAGCAGCTCAACAGAGACAGGGGCTGGTCATGGCTACACCTTC.

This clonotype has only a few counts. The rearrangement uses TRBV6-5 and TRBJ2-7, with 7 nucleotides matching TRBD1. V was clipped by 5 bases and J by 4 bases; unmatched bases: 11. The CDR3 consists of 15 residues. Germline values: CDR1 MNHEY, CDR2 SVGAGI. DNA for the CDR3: TGTGCCAGCAGTGAATTTGGGACAGACCAATACGAGCAGTACTTC. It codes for CASSEFGTDQYEQYF.

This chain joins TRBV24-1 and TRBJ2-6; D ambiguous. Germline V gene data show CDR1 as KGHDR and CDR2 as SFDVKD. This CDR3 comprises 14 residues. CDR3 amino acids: CARDPSSGANVLTF. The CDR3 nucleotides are TGTGCTAGAGATCCGAGCTCTGGGGCCAACGTCCTGACTTTC.

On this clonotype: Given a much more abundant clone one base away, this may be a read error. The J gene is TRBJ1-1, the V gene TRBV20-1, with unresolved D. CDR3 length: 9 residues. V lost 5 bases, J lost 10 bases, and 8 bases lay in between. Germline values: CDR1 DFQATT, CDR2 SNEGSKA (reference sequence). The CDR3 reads CSAGRGAFF. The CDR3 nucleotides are TGCAGTGCTGGACGGGGAGCTTTCTTT.

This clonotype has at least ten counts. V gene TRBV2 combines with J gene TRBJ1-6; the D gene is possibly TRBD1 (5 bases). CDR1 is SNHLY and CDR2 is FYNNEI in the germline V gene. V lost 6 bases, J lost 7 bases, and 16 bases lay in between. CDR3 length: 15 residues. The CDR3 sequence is CASRVPEGNNSPLHF. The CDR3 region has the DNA TGTGCCAGCAGGGTGCCCGAGGGGAACAATTCACCCCTCCACTTT.